One sample yielded the 27 T cell receptor beta chains listed below, sequenced in a study of OX40 agonist ivuxolimab in advanced cancers. The data were produced by immunoSEQ multiplex PCR, yet TCRdb's version contains in-frame clones alone and is incomplete. The sample includes about 8,000 clones, around 90% of them seen just once. Material: CD4+ or CD8+ T cells sorted from blood, obtained in a trial of the OX40 agonist ivuxolimab. All receptors derive from an adult with an advanced solid tumor such as melanoma, head and neck, liver or kidney cancer.

This chain joins TRBV10-3 and TRBJ2-1; D could derive from TRBD1 or TRBD2 (5 bases each). The CDR3 has 12 residues. V was cut by 6 bases and J by 8 bases, with 11 bases left in between. Looked up from germline, CDR1 is ENHRY and CDR2 is SYGVKD. The CDR3 protein is CAISSVGDEQFF. In nucleotides, the CDR3 is TGTGCCATCAGCTCGGTGGGGGATGAGCAGTTCTTC.

The chain joins TRBV7-8 to TRBJ2-1, with 12 nucleotides matching TRBD2. The length of the CDR3 is 15 residues. Germline CDR1 is SGHVS and CDR2 is FQNEAQ. The V and J ends lost 5 bases and 8 bases, in that order; junction bases with no gene match: 7. CDR3 protein: CASSVLAGGGDEQFF. In DNA form, the CDR3 reads TGTGCCAGCAGCGTACTAGCGGGAGGCGGCGATGAGCAGTTCTTC.

This chain connects TRBV7-2 to TRBJ2-1, with 9 bases lining up with TRBD2. V shed 6 bases, J shed 1 base, and the junction held 7 bases outside the gene matches. The CDR3 sequence is 16 residues long. Germline CDR1 SGHTA, CDR2 FQGNSA. This CDR3 is CASRQGLATSYNEQFF. The CDR3, as DNA: TGTGCCAGCAGGCAAGGACTAGCGACATCCTACAATGAGCAGTTCTTC.

V is TRBV12-2 and J is TRBJ2-1; the table's D call of TRBD1 was not tested on the DNA. TRBV12-2 is listed as a pseudogene. There are 16 residues in the CDR3. The CDR3 protein is CASRLALPDSNNEQFF. The CDR3 DNA follows: TGTGCAAGTCGCTTAGCCCTTCCAGACAGTAACAATGAGCAGTTCTTC.

The chain is built from TRBV7-2 and TRBJ1-3, with 7 positions matching TRBD1. V trimming: 7 bases; J trimming: 2 bases; junction bases outside the gene matches: 8. Per the germline V gene, CDR1 is SGHTA and CDR2 is FQGNSA. The CDR3 length is 15 residues. CDR3 nucleotides: TGTGCCAGCATCGGACAGACAGGGACTGGAAACACCATATATTTT. Amino acids: CASIGQTGTGNTIYF. Together with reference TRBV7-2 and TRBJ1-3, the CDR3 gives the full variable domain: GAGVSQSPSNKVTEKGKDVELRCDPISGHTALYWYRQSLGQGLEFLIYFQGNSAPDKSGLPSDRFSAERTGGSVSTLTIQRTQQEDSAVYLCASIGQTGTGNTIYFGEGSWLTVV.

This clone was seen only once. This chain links TRBV4-3 with TRBJ2-5; 8 bases match TRBD2. The CDR3 has 14 residues. V lost 4 bases and J lost 5; bases outside the gene matches: 6. The germline CDR1 and CDR2 sequences are LGHNA and YSLEER. The CDR3 region is CASSLSGTRETQYF. In DNA, the CDR3 is TGCGCCAGCAGCCTTAGCGGGACTAGGGAGACCCAGTACTTC.

The rearrangement uses TRBV7-6 and TRBJ2-6; no clear D gene. V lost 1 base and J lost 7, with 11 bases in between. The V gene's germline CDR1 is SGHVS and CDR2 FNYEAQ. The CDR3 totals 15 residues. CDR3 nucleotide sequence: TGTGCCAGCAGCTTAGGTACACCCGGAGCCAACGTCCTGACTTTC. Protein product: CASSLGTPGANVLTF.

This chain joins TRBV2 and TRBJ1-5, with unresolved D. Germline assignment: CDR1 SNHLY and CDR2 FYNNEI. V lost 1 base and J lost 2, with 9 bases in between. CDR3 length: 15 amino acids. The CDR3 DNA sequence: TGTGCCAGCAGTGAAGAGGTTTCGGGCAATCAGCCCCAGCATTTT. Its translation: CASSEEVSGNQPQHF.

V is TRBV19 and J is TRBJ2-5; a possible D gene is TRBD1 (6 bases). In germline, CDR1 is LNHDA, CDR2 SQIVND (reference sequence). CDR3 length: 13 amino acids. Trimming took 3 bases from V and 1 from J, leaving 6 bases between them. The CDR3: CASSIRGQETQYF. The CDR3, as DNA: TGTGCCAGTAGTATCAGGGGCCAAGAGACCCAGTACTTC.

The chain carries TRBV10-3 and TRBJ2-7; 9 bases agree with TRBD1. Germline CDR1 reads ENHRY; CDR2 reads SYGVKD. J lost 4 bases, V lost 7 bases, and 8 bases had no gene match. The CDR3 totals 14 residues. Here the CDR3 reads CAITKDRGRYEQYF. The CDR3 nucleotides read TGTGCCATCACTAAGGACAGGGGACGATACGAGCAGTACTTC.

This clone was counted once. The rearrangement uses TRBV7-2 and TRBJ1-1; maybe TRBD1 (6 bases). Germline-derived CDR1 and CDR2 are SGHTA and FQGNSA. This CDR3 is built from 13 residues. The ends were cut back, 5 bases at V and 1 base at J, with 8 bases in the middle. In DNA, the CDR3 is TGTGCCAGCAGCATACAGGGGAACACTGAAGCTTTCTTT. This sequence encodes CASSIQGNTEAFF.

The V and J genes are TRBV5-1 and TRBJ1-1, with D unclear. The CDR3 extends over 13 amino acids. V was clipped by 3 bases and J by 4 bases, with 10 bases between them. Germline values: CDR1 SGHRS, CDR2 YFSETQ. The CDR3 region is CASSYADGTEAFF. CDR3 nucleotides: TGCGCCAGCAGCTACGCGGACGGCACTGAAGCTTTCTTT. Drawing the rest from reference TRBV5-1 and TRBJ1-1, the complete variable domain is KAGVTQTPRYLIKTRGQQVTLSCSPISGHRSVSWYQQTPGQGLQFLFEYFSETQRNKGNFPGRFSGRQFSNSRSEMNVSTLELGDSALYLCASSYADGTEAFFGQGTRLTVV.

The chain uses TRBV19 and TRBJ2-1; 8 bases map to TRBD1. Losses at the gene ends were 5 bases for V and 7 bases for J; bases not matched to a gene: 7. The CDR3 has 14 amino acids. CDR1 and CDR2 from the germline V gene are LNHDA and SQIVND (reference sequence). The CDR3 reads CASSPGQGGNEQFF. The CDR3 region has the DNA TGTGCCAGTAGTCCCGGACAGGGCGGAAATGAGCAGTTCTTC. Using reference TRBV19 and TRBJ2-1 for the parts outside the CDR3, the full variable domain is DGGITQSPKYLFRKEGQNVTLSCEQNLNHDAMYWYRQDPGQGLRLIYYSQIVNDFQKGDIAEGYSVSREKKESFPLTVTSAQKNPTAFYLCASSPGQGGNEQFFGPGTRLTVL.

The chain recombines TRBV5-1 with TRBJ2-5, with D possibly being TRBD1 (5 bases). Per the germline V gene, CDR1 is SGHRS and CDR2 is YFSETQ. This CDR3 is 14 amino acids long. Trimming took off 0 bases at V and 2 bases at J, with 8 bases between the two ends. Written as DNA, the CDR3 is TGCGCCAGCAGCTTGGGACAGACTCAAGAGACCCAGTACTTC. This translates into CASSLGQTQETQYF.

This clone was detected only once. The gene calls are TRBV7-3 and TRBJ2-5; no clear D gene. The germline V and J ends were trimmed by 5 bases and 5 bases, with 12 bases remaining between them. Per germline, CDR1 SGHTA and CDR2 FQGTGA. The CDR3 covers 13 residues. The DNA for the CDR3 is TGTGCCAGCAGCCGTGCTAGTGAGGAGACCCAGTACTTC. Encoded protein: CASSRASEETQYF.

This chain links TRBV7-9 with TRBJ2-7; D not resolved. CDR1 SEHNR and CDR2 FQNEAQ come from the germline V gene (reference sequence). This CDR3 is 11 amino acids long. The V and J ends lost 10 bases and 6 bases respectively, with 13 bases between them. The CDR3 here is CAIRDWGEQYF. In DNA, the CDR3 is TGTGCCATCAGAGACTGGGGCGAGCAGTACTTC.

This rearrangement joins TRBV7-9 to TRBJ1-4, with 10 nucleotides matching TRBD1. Germline CDR1 reads SEHNR; CDR2 reads FQNEAQ (reference sequence). The V gene end was trimmed by 5 bases and the J gene end by 8 bases; junction bases not matched to a gene: 14. The CDR3 is 17 residues long. The CDR3 loop is CASSLYGTGTGVEKLFF. In DNA form, the CDR3 reads TGTGCCAGCAGCCTTTACGGTACCGGGACAGGGGTAGAAAAACTGTTTTTT.

This rearrangement joins TRBV10-3 to TRBJ2-5; 11 bases agree with TRBD1. The CDR3 runs 15 residues. V shed 7 bases and J 1 base; nucleotides not matched to a gene: 5. Looked up from germline, CDR1 is ENHRY and CDR2 is SYGVKD. The CDR3 DNA is TGTGCCATCAACCCGGGACAGGGGGGCCAAGAGACCCAGTACTTC. Translating it yields CAINPGQGGQETQYF.

CDR3 nucleotide sequence: TGTGCCAGCGGCCCCAGGGGGCGCAGTGAAAAACTGTTTTTT. Translating gives CASGPRGRSEKLFF. The chain employs TRBV6-6 and TRBJ1-4; 8 positions match TRBD1. J was trimmed by 7 bases and V by 8 bases; bases with no gene match: 9. Per germline, CDR1 MNHNY and CDR2 SVGAGI (reference sequence). This CDR3 is built from 14 residues.

This clone has only a few counts. Here the CDR3 DNA reads TGTGCCAGCAGCTTACCCCTAGCGGGAGTAAGAGGTGAGCAGTTCTTC. As protein: CASSLPLAGVRGEQFF. The J gene is TRBJ2-1, the V gene TRBV5-4; 10 nucleotides agree with TRBD2. Germline CDR1 and CDR2: SGHNT and YYREEE (reference sequence). Trimming removed 2 bases from V and 9 bases from J; junction bases left unmatched: 11. CDR3 length: 16 amino acids. Complete variable domain (other parts from reference TRBV5-4 and TRBJ2-1): ETGVTQSPTHLIKTRGQQVTLRCSSQSGHNTVSWYQQALGQGPQFIFQYYREEENGRGNFPPRFSGLQFPNYSSELNVNALELDDSALYLCASSLPLAGVRGEQFFGPGTRLTVL.

V usage is TRBV7-2 and J usage is TRBJ1-5; no definite D call. The V end lost 1 base, the J end lost 9 bases, and 10 bases lay between the germline ends. The V gene's germline CDR1 is SGHTA and CDR2 FQGNSA. The CDR3 spans 13 residues. CDR3 protein: CASSLESFGPQHF. As DNA, the CDR3 is TGTGCCAGCAGCTTAGAATCCTTTGGGCCCCAGCATTTT. The whole variable domain, remainder taken from reference TRBV7-2 and TRBJ1-5, is GAGVSQSPSNKVTEKGKDVELRCDPISGHTALYWYRQSLGQGLEFLIYFQGNSAPDKSGLPSDRFSAERTGGSVSTLTIQRTQQEDSAVYLCASSLESFGPQHFGDGTRLSIL.

The table lists this clone with a few counts. This sequence joins TRBV2 and TRBJ1-2; a possible D gene is TRBD1 (6 bases). The CDR3 spans 14 residues. V was cut by 6 bases and J by 8 bases, with 19 bases left in between. Germline loops: CDR1 SNHLY, CDR2 FYNNEI. In DNA form, the CDR3 reads TGTGCCAGCAGCCCTGGACAGTACGGCGGGGGCTACACCTTC. Translated, it gives CASSPGQYGGGYTF.

This clone was recorded a few times. The V and J genes are TRBV19 and TRBJ1-2; 8 nucleotides match TRBD1. Germline V gives CDR1 LNHDA, CDR2 SQIVND (reference sequence). The CDR3 has 15 residues. The V and J ends lost 4 bases and 5 bases, in that order; junction bases with no gene match: 9. Here the CDR3 DNA reads TGTGCCAGTAGTACCTACGCGGGACAGGCTTATGGCTACACCTTC. It is translated as CASSTYAGQAYGYTF.

The rearrangement joins TRBV5-1 to TRBJ2-3, with D hard to call. The V end lost 0 bases, the J end lost 1 base, and 12 bases lay between the germline ends. This CDR3 comprises 16 residues. CDR1 is SGHRS, CDR2 YFSETQ, per germline. The CDR3 region has the DNA TGCGCCAGCAGCTTGGGTCCCGGTGAAGGCACAGATACGCAGTATTTT. Amino acid sequence: CASSLGPGEGTDTQYF.

The chain employs TRBV5-4 and TRBJ2-7; TRBD2 aligns across 7 bases. CDR1 and CDR2 (germline): SGHNT, YYREEE (reference sequence). This CDR3 region has 13 residues. V gave up 1 base and J gave up 2 bases; unmatched junction bases: 0. The CDR3 nucleotides are TGTGCCAGCAGCTTGCGGGGGGCCTACGAGCAGTACTTC. This sequence encodes CASSLRGAYEQYF.

Only one count was recorded for this clone. V gene TRBV9 combines with J gene TRBJ2-3, with D tentatively TRBD2 (6 bases). The V end lost 4 bases, the J end lost 0 bases, and 18 bases lay between the germline ends. Germline CDR1 SGDLS, CDR2 YYNGEE. The CDR3 has 17 amino acids. The CDR3 DNA is TGTGCCAGCAGCATCGGGACTTCCTCGACTAGCACAGATACGCAGTATTTT. Protein product: CASSIGTSSTSTDTQYF.

The chain combines TRBV5-4 with TRBJ2-3; tentatively, D is TRBD1 (6 bases). V lost 3 bases and J 9 bases, leaving 14 bases between the germline ends. The CDR3 is 13 residues long. Germline values: CDR1 SGHNT, CDR2 YYREEE (reference sequence). DNA for the CDR3: TGTGCCAGCAGCTCCACAGGGACGGGGACGCAGTATTTT. This encodes CASSSTGTGTQYF.